This record concerns one TCR beta chain sequence. Its antigen is unidentified. The PCR had 60 Vbeta and 13 Jbeta primers. The method was immunoSEQ multiplex PCR; TCRdb's version includes in-frame clones alone and lacks a portion of them. The top ten clones hold more than 5% of a sample with 240,000 or so clones, more than 75% of them seen once. This CDR3 contains 14 residues. V gave up 6 bases and J gave up 0 bases, with 9 bases separating them. CDR1 is ENHRY and CDR2 is SYGVKD in the germline V gene. These data come from a study of cytomegalovirus exposure and HLA in healthy donors. Study results and limitations: Apart from CMV serostatus, no immune exposure information was available. A few of the chains that were CMV-associated were confirmed in vitro to be specific for CMV antigens. A likely sequencing artifact accounted for one observed cluster of highly shared sequence variants.

The V call is TRBV10-3, the J call TRBJ1-3; D is ambiguous. The specimen was PBMCs. The receptor's source is a woman aged 35 to 49 in good health and CMV-seropositive. For the CDR3, the DNA is TGTGCCATCAGGGAAGCGATCTCTGGAAACACCATATATTTT. It is translated as CAIREAISGNTIYF.